Shown below are 18 T cell receptor beta chains from a single sample sequenced in a study of CD8+ T cells in alopecia areata. RNA extraction was followed by reverse transcription into cDNA, which acted as the sequencing template. This table comes from immunoSEQ multiplex PCR, and its TCRdb copy is limited to in-frame clones, with some not included. The sample has some 130,000 clones; 45% to 60% are singletons. Treatment noted: oral pan-JAK inhibitor, 5-10 mg twice daily. The sample here was CD8+ T cells sorted from blood, taken at week 4, from a patient treated with tofacitinib. The receptors shown here come from a human donor with alopecia areata.

This sequence joins TRBV6-5 and TRBJ2-7, with 7 bases lining up with TRBD1. V dropped 0 bases and J dropped 7; count of bases not matched to a gene: 12. Germline V gene data show CDR1 as MNHEY and CDR2 as SVGAGI. The CDR3 loop spans 16 amino acids. CDR3 in amino acids: CASSYSTGQTILEQYF. The CDR3 DNA is TGTGCCAGCAGTTACTCGACGGGACAGACAATCTTGGAGCAGTACTTC.

This clone was observed a handful of times. The chain employs TRBV5-1 and TRBJ1-6; no definite D call. V dropped 1 base and J dropped 7 bases, with 12 bases sitting between them. The germline V gene has CDR1 SGHRS and CDR2 YFSETQ. The CDR3 extends over 15 amino acids. CDR3 DNA: TGCGCCAGCAGCTTGATCCGGGGAACGAATTCACCCCTCCACTTT. Protein product: CASSLIRGTNSPLHF.

The chain has TRBV29-1 and TRBJ1-2; D remains unclear. CDR3 size: 14 residues. Germline CDR1 SQVTM, CDR2 ANQGSEA. Trimming cost V 1 base and J 0 bases, with 9 bases left between them. CDR3: CSVEGPEANYGYTF. CDR3 sequence (DNA): TGCAGCGTTGAAGGTCCCGAAGCTAACTATGGCTACACCTTC.

The rearrangement joins TRBV6-5 to TRBJ2-7; no clear D gene. The germline V gene has CDR1 MNHEY and CDR2 SVGAGI. The CDR3 has 11 amino acids. Deletions cut 5 bases from V and 3 bases from J, with 5 bases between. Here the CDR3 DNA reads TGTGCCAGCAGTACCCTCTACGAGCAGTACTTC. Its protein is CASSTLYEQYF.

Details on this clone: A far larger clone differs by one base, so this is likely a read error. This chain joins TRBV9 and TRBJ2-5; 10 nucleotides align to TRBD1. V was clipped by 4 bases and J by 0 bases; unmatched bases: 3. Germline assignment: CDR1 SGDLS and CDR2 YYNGEE. This CDR3 comprises 15 residues. This CDR3 reads CASSLGTGDQETQYF. CDR3 nucleotide sequence: TGTGCCAGCAGCTTGGGGACAGGGGACCAAGAGACCCAGTACTTC.

This chain links TRBV29-1 with TRBJ2-2, with D unclear. CDR1 and CDR2 (germline): SQVTM, ANQGSEA. The length of the CDR3 is 12 residues. With 1 base removed from V and 7 bases from J, the gap between germline ends came to 7 bases. The CDR3 protein is CSVEGGVGELFF. CDR3 DNA: TGCAGCGTTGAAGGCGGCGTCGGGGAGCTGTTTTTT.

V and J are TRBV30 and TRBJ2-1; D not certain. The CDR3 runs to 16 residues. With 0 bases removed from V and 4 bases from J, the gap between germline ends came to 16 bases. Germline V CDR1 and CDR2: GTSNPN, SVGIG (reference sequence). CDR3 nucleotide sequence: TGTGCCTGGAGTGTAGAGAGGCCGGTCTGGTACAATGAGCAGTTCTTC. Its protein product is CAWSVERPVWYNEQFF.

The CDR3 loop reads CASSLAGGTGELFF. Written as DNA, the CDR3 is TGTGCCAGCAGCTTAGCAGGGGGTACCGGGGAGCTGTTTTTT. J is TRBJ2-2 and V is TRBV7-9, with a possible D match to TRBD1 (6 bases). The CDR3 length is 14 residues. Per the germline V gene, CDR1 is SEHNR and CDR2 is FQNEAQ (reference sequence). V was shortened by 0 bases and J by 5 bases, with 7 bases between the two germline ends.

This clone came up a few times. This rearrangement joins TRBV5-1 to TRBJ2-1; 8 nucleotides align to TRBD1. The germline gives CDR1 SGHRS, CDR2 YFSETQ. V lost 4 bases to trimming and J lost 7 bases; unmatched junction nucleotides: 4. The CDR3 is made up of 13 amino acids. CDR3 nucleotide sequence: TGCGCCAGCAGCCTACGGACAGGGAATGAGCAGTTCTTC. Encoded protein: CASSLRTGNEQFF. The full variable domain, completed using reference TRBV5-1 and TRBJ2-1, is KAGVTQTPRYLIKTRGQQVTLSCSPISGHRSVSWYQQTPGQGLQFLFEYFSETQRNKGNFPGRFSGRQFSNSRSEMNVSTLELGDSALYLCASSLRTGNEQFFGPGTRLTVL.

The chain is built from TRBV6-6 and TRBJ2-3; D not resolved. From germline, CDR1 is MNHNY and CDR2 SVGAGI (reference sequence). V lost 0 bases and J lost 6, with 4 bases in between. The CDR3 consists of 12 residues. CDR3 coding DNA: TGTGCCAGCAGTTACTCTTCCGATACGCAGTATTTT. Translating gives CASSYSSDTQYF.

V and J are TRBV7-3 and TRBJ2-7; no reliable D call. Looked up from germline, CDR1 is SGHTA and CDR2 is FQGTGA. The CDR3 is made up of 13 amino acids. V lost 3 bases to trimming and J lost 2 bases, with 8 bases between them. CDR3: CASSFGPTYEQYF. The CDR3 region has the DNA TGTGCCAGCAGCTTCGGGCCCACCTACGAGCAGTACTTC.

The rearrangement uses TRBV30 and TRBJ2-3; 9 positions match TRBD2. Losses at the gene ends were 0 bases for V and 1 base for J; bases not matched to a gene: 11. The CDR3 length is 18 residues. Germline assignment: CDR1 GTSNPN and CDR2 SVGIG (reference sequence). CDR3 protein: CAWSVLLAGLGGTDTQYF. DNA of the CDR3: TGTGCCTGGAGTGTACTTCTAGCGGGGTTGGGAGGCACAGATACGCAGTATTTT. Full variable domain (missing parts from reference TRBV30 and TRBJ2-3): SQTIHQWPATLVQPVGSPLSLECTVEGTSNPNLYWYRQAAGRGLQLLFYSVGIGQISSEVPQNLSASRPQDRQFILSSKKLLLSDSGFYLCAWSVLLAGLGGTDTQYFGPGTRLTVL.

A few counts support this clone. For the CDR3, the DNA is TGTGCCAGCAGCTTCCTCGACTACTCCTACGAGCAGTACTTC. Its protein product is CASSFLDYSYEQYF. The chain combines TRBV5-6 with TRBJ2-7; TRBD2 is a possible D gene (5 bases). Trimming shortened V by 2 bases and J by 0 bases, and 9 bases separated the two germline ends. The V gene's germline CDR1 is SGHDT and CDR2 YYEEEE. There are 14 residues in the CDR3.

The V gene is TRBV30, the J gene TRBJ2-3; no clear D gene. V lost 0 bases and J 4 bases, leaving 11 bases between the germline ends. The CDR3 has 14 residues. The germline CDR1 and CDR2 sequences are GTSNPN and SVGIG (reference sequence). The CDR3 here is CAWSVVGIADTQYF. The DNA for the CDR3 is TGTGCCTGGAGTGTTGTGGGGATCGCAGATACGCAGTATTTT.

This clone was seen more than once but under ten times. The rearrangement joins TRBV18 to TRBJ1-1; D remains unclear. Trimming took 6 bases from V and 0 from J, leaving 14 bases between them. The CDR3 totals 15 residues. From germline, CDR1 is KGHSH and CDR2 LQKENI. CDR3 region: CASSHRTAMNTEAFF. As DNA, the CDR3 is TGTGCCAGCTCTCATCGGACGGCAATGAACACTGAAGCTTTCTTT.

This clone was counted between two and nine times. This sequence joins TRBV4-2 and TRBJ2-5; possible D gene TRBD1, 5 bases. Trimming left V 0 bases short and J 2 bases short, with 10 bases between. The CDR3 loop spans 15 amino acids. The V gene's germline CDR1 is LGHNA and CDR2 YNFKEQ. CDR3: CASSQDWTLQETQYF. CDR3 sequence (DNA): TGTGCCAGCAGCCAAGACTGGACACTACAAGAGACCCAGTACTTC.

This clone has a handful of counts. CDR3 sequence: CASSFSGESYEQYF. The CDR3 DNA reads as TGTGCCAGCAGCTTTTCAGGGGAGTCCTACGAGCAGTACTTC. The chain carries TRBV14 and TRBJ2-7, with D possibly TRBD1 on 6 matching bases. This CDR3 is 14 amino acids long. CDR1 SGHDN and CDR2 FVKESK come from the germline V gene. Trimming pared 5 bases from V and 1 base from J, leaving 12 bases between.

V and J are TRBV4-1 and TRBJ1-2; the D is unclear. The CDR3 is made up of 17 amino acids. Per the germline V gene, CDR1 is MGHRA and CDR2 is YSYEKL. Trimming left V 1 base short and J 8 bases short, with 23 bases between. In DNA, the CDR3 is TGCGCCAGCAGCCAAGGAGATCCGGACGTCGGTTCCGTGGGCTACACCTTC. Residues: CASSQGDPDVGSVGYTF.